This T cell receptor beta chain was retrieved from a study of cytomegalovirus exposure and HLA in healthy donors. Amplification used 60 Vbeta primers and 13 Jbeta primers. Data came from immunoSEQ multiplex PCR; TCRdb stores just in-frame clones and leaves some out. The sample has 200,000 or so clones, over 70% seen once. The germline V gene has CDR1 WNHNN and CDR2 SYGVQD (reference sequence). The CDR3 length is 15 residues. Trimming shortened V by 2 bases and J by 9 bases, and 17 bases separated the two germline ends. Unrecorded immune exposure was likely among donors, who were nominally healthy when sampled. A note on this clone: What it recognizes is unknown.

Study-wide findings and caveats: Earlier analysis looked at TCR beta V segments, and most were productive about 87% or about 30% of the time.

The sequence was obtained from a woman between 18 and 30 years old in good health and CMV-seropositive. Sequencing used PBMCs. The rearrangement uses TRBV10-1 and TRBJ2-1; TRBD1 might be the D (6 bases). DNA of the CDR3: TGCGCCAGCAGTGAGCCGGGACATGCGAGTAGTGAGCAGTTCTTC. Residues: CASSEPGHASSEQFF.